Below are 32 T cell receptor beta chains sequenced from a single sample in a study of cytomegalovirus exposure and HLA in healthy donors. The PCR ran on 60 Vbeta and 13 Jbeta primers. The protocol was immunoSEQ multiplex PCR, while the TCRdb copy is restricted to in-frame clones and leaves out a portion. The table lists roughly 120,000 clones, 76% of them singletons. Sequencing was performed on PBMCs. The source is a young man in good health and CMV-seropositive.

The CDR3, as DNA: TGTGCCAGCAGCCTGGTAGCGGGGGGGCAGAAAGATACGCAGTATTTT. Translation: CASSLVAGGQKDTQYF. This rearrangement joins TRBV5-4 to TRBJ2-3; 11 positions agree with TRBD2. The germline V gene encodes CDR1 SGHNT and CDR2 YYREEE (reference sequence). With 4 bases clipped from V and 5 bases from J, the junction kept 9 bases outside the gene matches. The CDR3 runs to 16 residues.

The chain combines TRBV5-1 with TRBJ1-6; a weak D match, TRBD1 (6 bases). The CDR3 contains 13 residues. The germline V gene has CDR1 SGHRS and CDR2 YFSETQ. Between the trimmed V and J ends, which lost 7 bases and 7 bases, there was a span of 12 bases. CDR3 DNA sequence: TGCGCCAGCCGATACGGACAGAATTCACCCCTCCACTTT. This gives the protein CASRYGQNSPLHF. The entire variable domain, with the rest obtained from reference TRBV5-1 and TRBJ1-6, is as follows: KAGVTQTPRYLIKTRGQQVTLSCSPISGHRSVSWYQQTPGQGLQFLFEYFSETQRNKGNFPGRFSGRQFSNSRSEMNVSTLELGDSALYLCASRYGQNSPLHFGNGTRLTVT.

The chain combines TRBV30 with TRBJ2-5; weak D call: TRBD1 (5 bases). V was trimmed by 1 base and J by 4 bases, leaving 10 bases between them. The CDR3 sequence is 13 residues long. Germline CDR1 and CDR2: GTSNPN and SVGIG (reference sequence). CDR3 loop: CAWSGRVAETQYF. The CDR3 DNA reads TGTGCCTGGAGTGGCAGGGTGGCAGAGACCCAGTACTTC.

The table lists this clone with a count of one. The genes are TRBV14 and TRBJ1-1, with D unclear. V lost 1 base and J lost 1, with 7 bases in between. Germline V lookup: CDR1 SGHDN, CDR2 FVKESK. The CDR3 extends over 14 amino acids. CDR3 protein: CASSQGHTNTEAFF. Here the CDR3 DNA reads TGTGCCAGCAGCCAAGGACACACGAACACTGAAGCTTTCTTT.

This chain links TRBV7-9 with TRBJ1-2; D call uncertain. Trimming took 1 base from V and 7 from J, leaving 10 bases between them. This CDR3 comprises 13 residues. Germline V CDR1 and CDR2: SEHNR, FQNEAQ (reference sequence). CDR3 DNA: TGTGCCAGCAGCTTAGTTGGAGAGGTTGGCTACACCTTC. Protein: CASSLVGEVGYTF.

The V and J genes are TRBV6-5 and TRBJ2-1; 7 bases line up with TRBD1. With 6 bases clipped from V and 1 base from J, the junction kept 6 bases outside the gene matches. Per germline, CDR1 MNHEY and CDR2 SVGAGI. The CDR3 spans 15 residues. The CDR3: CASSRRQGSYNEQFF. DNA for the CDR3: TGTGCCAGCAGCCGACGACAGGGATCCTACAATGAGCAGTTCTTC.

This CDR3 reads CASSLTGLENTIYF. DNA for the CDR3: TGTGCCAGCAGCTTAACAGGGCTTGAAAACACCATATATTTT. J is TRBJ1-3 and V is TRBV5-5, with D possibly TRBD1 on 6 matching bases. Germline V gene sequence: CDR1 SGHKS, CDR2 YYEKEE (reference sequence). The CDR3 covers 14 residues. Trimming pared 2 bases from V and 6 bases from J, leaving 12 bases between.

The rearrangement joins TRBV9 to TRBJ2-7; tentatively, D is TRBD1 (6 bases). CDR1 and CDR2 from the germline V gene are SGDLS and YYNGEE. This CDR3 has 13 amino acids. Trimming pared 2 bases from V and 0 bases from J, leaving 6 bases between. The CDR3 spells CASSVDSSYEQYF. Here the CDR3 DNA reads TGTGCCAGCAGCGTGGACAGCTCCTACGAGCAGTACTTC.

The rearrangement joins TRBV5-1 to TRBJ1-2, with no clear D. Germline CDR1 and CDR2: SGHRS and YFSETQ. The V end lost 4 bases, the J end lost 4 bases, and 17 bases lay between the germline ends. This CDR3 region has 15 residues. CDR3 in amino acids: CASSADWPPGYGYTF. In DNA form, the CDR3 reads TGCGCCAGCAGCGCTGACTGGCCCCCGGGCTATGGCTACACCTTC.

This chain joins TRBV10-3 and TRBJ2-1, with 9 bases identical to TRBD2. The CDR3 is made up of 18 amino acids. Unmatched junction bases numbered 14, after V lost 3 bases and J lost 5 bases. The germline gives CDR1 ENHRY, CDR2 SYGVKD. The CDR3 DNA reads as TGTGCCATCAGTGATTTAAGTGGCACTAGCGGGCCGAACAATGAGCAGTTCTTC. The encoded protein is CAISDLSGTSGPNNEQFF.

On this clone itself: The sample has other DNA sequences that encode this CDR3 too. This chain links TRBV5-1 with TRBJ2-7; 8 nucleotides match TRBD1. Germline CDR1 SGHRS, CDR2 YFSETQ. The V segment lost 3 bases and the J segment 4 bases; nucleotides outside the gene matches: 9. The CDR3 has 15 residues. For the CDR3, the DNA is TGCGCCAGCAGCTCCGTCACAGGGGGGTCTTACGAGCAGTACTTC. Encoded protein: CASSSVTGGSYEQYF.

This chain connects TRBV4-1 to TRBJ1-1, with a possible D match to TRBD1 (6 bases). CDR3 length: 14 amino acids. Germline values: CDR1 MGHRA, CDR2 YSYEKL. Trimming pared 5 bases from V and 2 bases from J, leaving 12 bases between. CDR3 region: CASSSLGANTEAFF. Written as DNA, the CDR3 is TGCGCCAGCAGCTCCTTGGGGGCCAACACTGAAGCTTTCTTT.

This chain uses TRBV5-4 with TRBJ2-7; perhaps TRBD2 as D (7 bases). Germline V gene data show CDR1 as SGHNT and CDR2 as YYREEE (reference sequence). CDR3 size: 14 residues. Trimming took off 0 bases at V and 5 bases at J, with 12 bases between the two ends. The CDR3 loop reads CASSLVGGGHEQYF. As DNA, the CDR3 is TGTGCCAGCAGCTTGGTTGGCGGGGGCCACGAGCAGTACTTC.

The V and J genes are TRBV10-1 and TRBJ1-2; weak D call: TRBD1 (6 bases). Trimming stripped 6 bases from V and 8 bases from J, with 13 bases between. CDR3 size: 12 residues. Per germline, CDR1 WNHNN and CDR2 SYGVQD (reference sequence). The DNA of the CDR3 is TGCGCCAGCAGCCCTACAGGGTCAGGCTACACCTTC. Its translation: CASSPTGSGYTF.

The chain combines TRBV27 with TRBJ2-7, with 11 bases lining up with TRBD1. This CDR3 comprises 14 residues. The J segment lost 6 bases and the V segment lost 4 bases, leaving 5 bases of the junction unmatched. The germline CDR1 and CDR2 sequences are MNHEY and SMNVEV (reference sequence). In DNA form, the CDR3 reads TGTGCCAGCAGTTCCGGGACAGGGGGTCTCGAGCAGTACTTC. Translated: CASSSGTGGLEQYF.

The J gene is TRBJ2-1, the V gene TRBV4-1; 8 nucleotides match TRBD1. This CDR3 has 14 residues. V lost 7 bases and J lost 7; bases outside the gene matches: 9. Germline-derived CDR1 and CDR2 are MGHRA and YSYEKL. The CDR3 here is CASTPGDRSNEQFF. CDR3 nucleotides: TGCGCCAGCACCCCGGGGGACAGGTCGAATGAGCAGTTCTTC.

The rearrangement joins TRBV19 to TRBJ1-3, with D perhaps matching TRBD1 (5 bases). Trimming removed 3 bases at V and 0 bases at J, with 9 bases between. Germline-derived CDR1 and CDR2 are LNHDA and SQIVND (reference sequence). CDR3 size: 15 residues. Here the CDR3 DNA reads TGTGCCAGTAGTATTCAGGGCTACTCTGGAAACACCATATATTTT. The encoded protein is CASSIQGYSGNTIYF.

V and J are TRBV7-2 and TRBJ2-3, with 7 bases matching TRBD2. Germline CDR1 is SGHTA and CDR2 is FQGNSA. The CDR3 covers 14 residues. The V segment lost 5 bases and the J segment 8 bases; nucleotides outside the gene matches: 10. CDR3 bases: TGTGCCAGCAGCCCCCTGACTAGCTCCGGTACGCAGTATTTT. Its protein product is CASSPLTSSGTQYF.

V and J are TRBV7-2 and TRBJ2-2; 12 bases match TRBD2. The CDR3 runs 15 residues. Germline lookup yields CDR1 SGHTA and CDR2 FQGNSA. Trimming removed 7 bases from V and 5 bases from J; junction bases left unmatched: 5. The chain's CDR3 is CASIPSGGATGELFF. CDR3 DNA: TGTGCCAGCATTCCTAGCGGGGGGGCAACCGGGGAGCTGTTTTTT.

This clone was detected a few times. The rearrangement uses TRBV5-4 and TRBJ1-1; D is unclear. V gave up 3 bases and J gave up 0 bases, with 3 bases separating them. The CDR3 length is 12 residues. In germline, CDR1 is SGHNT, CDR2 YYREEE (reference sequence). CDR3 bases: TGTGCCAGCAGCTCGGTGAACACTGAAGCTTTCTTT. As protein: CASSSVNTEAFF.

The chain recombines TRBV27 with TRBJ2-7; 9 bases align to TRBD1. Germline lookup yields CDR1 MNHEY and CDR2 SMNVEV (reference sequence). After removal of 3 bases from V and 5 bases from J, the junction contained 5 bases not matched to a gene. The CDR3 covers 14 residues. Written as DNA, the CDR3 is TGTGCCAGCAGTTTGAACAGGGGGCTCGACGAGCAGTACTTC. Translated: CASSLNRGLDEQYF.

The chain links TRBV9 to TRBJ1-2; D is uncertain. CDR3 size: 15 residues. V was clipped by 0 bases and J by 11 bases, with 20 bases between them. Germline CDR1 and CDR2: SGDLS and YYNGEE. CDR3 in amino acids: CASSVGFELGPPYTF. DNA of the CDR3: TGTGCCAGCAGCGTAGGGTTTGAATTGGGCCCACCTTACACCTTC.

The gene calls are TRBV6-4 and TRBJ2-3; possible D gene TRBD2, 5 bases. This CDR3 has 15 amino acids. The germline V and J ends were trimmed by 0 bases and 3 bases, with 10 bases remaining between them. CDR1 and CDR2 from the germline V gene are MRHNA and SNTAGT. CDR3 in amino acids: CASSDSVTGTDTQYF. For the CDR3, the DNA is TGTGCCAGCAGTGACTCAGTAACGGGGACAGATACGCAGTATTTT.

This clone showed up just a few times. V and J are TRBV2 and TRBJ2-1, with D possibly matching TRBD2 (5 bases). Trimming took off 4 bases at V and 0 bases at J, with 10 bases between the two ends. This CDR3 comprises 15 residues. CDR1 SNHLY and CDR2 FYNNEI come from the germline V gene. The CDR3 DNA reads TGTGCCAGCAGTGGCCCGGGAAGCTCCTACAATGAGCAGTTCTTC. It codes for CASSGPGSSYNEQFF.

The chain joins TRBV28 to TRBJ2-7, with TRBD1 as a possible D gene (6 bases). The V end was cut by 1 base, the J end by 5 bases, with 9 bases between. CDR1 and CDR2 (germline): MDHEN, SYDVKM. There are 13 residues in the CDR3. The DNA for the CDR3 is TGTGCCAGCAGTTTATCAGGGGCCGACGAGCAGTACTTC. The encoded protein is CASSLSGADEQYF. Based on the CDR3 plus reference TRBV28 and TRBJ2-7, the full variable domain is DVKVTQSSRYLVKRTGEKVFLECVQDMDHENMFWYRQDPGLGLRLIYFSYDVKMKEKGDIPEGYSVSREKKERFSLILESASTNQTSMYLCASSLSGADEQYFGPGTRLTVT.

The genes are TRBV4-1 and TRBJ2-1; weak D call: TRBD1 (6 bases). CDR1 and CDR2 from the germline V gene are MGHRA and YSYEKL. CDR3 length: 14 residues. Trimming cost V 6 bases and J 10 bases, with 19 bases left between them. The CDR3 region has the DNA TGCGCCAGCAGATCCGGACAGCGGTCTAACGAGCAGTTCTTC. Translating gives CASRSGQRSNEQFF.

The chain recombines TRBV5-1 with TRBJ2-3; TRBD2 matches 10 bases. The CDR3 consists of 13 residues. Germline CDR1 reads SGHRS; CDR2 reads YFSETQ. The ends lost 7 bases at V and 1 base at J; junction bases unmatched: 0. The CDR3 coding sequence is TGCGCCAGCCTAGCGGGGGGCACAGATACGCAGTATTTT. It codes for CASLAGGTDTQYF.

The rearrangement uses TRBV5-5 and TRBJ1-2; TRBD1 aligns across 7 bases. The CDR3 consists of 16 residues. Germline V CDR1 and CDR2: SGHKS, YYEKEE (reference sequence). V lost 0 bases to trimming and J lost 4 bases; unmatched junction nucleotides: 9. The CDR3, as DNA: TGTGCCAGCAGCTTGGAAGGGACAGAAGATATCTATGGCTACACCTTC. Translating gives CASSLEGTEDIYGYTF.

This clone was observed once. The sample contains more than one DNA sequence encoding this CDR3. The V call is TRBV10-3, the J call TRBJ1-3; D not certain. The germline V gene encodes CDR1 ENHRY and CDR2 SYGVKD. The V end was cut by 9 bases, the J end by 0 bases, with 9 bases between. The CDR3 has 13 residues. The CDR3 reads CAIYRDSGNTIYF. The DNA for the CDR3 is TGTGCCATATACCGAGACTCTGGAAACACCATATATTTT.

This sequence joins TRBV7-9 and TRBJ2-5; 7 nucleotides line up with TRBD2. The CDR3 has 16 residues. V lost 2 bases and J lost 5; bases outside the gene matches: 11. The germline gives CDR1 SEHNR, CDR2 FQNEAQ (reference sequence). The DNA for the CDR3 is TGTGCCAGCAGCTTACCGCCCCTGATGGGGGGGGAGACCCAGTACTTC. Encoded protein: CASSLPPLMGGETQYF.

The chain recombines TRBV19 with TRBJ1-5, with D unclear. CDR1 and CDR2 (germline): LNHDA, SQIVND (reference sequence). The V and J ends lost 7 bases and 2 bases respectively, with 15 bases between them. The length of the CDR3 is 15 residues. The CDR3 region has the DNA TGTGCCAGTATCAGTGGTCAGTTCGGCAATCAGCCCCAGCATTTT. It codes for CASISGQFGNQPQHF.

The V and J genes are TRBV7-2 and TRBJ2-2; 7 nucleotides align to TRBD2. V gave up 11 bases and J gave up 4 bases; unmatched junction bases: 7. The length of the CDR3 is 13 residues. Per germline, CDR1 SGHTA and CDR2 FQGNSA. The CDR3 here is CAGGVSRTGELFF. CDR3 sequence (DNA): TGTGCCGGGGGGGTCTCACGCACCGGGGAGCTGTTTTTT.